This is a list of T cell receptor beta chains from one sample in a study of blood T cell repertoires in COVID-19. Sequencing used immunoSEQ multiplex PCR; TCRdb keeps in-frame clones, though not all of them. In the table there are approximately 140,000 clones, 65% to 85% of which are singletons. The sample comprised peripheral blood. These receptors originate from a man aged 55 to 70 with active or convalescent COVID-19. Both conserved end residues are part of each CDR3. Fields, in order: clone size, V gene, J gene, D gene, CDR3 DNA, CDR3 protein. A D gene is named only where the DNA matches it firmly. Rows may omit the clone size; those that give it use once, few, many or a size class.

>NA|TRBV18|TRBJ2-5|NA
TGTGCCAGCTCACCACCGGCCCCAGGGAATGGGGAGACCCAGTACTTC
CASSPPAPGNGETQYF
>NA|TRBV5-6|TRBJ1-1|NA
TGTGCCAGCAGCCGAATCCGAGGGTTTCACACTGAAGCTTTCTTT
CASSRIRGFHTEAFF
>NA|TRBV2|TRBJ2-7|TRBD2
TGTGCCAGCAGTGAATGGCGGGGGGCCTACGAGCAGTACTTC
CASSEWRGAYEQYF
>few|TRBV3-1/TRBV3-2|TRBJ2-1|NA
TGTGCCAGCAAATCTTACAATGAGCAGTTCTTC
CASKSYNEQFF
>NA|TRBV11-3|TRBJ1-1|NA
TGTGCCAGCAGCCTGGGGGGGCTGGGGAACACTGAAGCTTTCTTT
CASSLGGLGNTEAFF
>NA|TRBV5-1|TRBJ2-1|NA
TGCGCCAGCAGCTATGACTCTAGCAATGAGCAGTTCTTC
CASSYDSSNEQFF
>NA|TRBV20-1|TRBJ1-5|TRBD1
TGCAGTGCTAGTGATCCGGGACAGGGGAATCAGCCCCAGCATTTT
CSASDPGQGNQPQHF
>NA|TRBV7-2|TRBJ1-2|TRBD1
TGTGCCAGCAGCTTCGACAGGGGGAGAGATGGCTACACCTTC
CASSFDRGRDGYTF
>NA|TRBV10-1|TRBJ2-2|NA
TGCGCCAGCAGTATCTCCGGGACACCTAACTCCGGGGAGCTGTTTTTT
CASSISGTPNSGELFF
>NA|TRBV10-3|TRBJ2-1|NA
TGTGCCATCAGTGTGGGACTCCGGGAGCAGTTCTTC
CAISVGLREQFF
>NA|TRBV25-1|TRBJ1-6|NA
TGTGCCAGCAGTGAATCGGGGAATTCACCCCTCCACTTT
CASSESGNSPLHF
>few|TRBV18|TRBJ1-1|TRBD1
TGTGCCAGCTCACCCCCGGGTGTGACAGGGGGTACTGAAGCTTTCTTT
CASSPPGVTGGTEAFF
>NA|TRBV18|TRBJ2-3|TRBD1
TGTGCCAGCTCACAATCCGGGACAGGGACCCCAGATACGCAGTATTTT
CASSQSGTGTPDTQYF
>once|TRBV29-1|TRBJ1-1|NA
TGCAGCTCTTGGACAGAGAACACTGAAGCTTTCTTT
CSSWTENTEAFF
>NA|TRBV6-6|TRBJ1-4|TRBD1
TGTGCCAGCAGTAGACAGGGGGCCGGGGAAAAACTGTTTTTT
CASSRQGAGEKLFF
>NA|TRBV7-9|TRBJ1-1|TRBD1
TGTGCCAGCAGCTTAGTCCCAGACAGGGTCACTGAAGCTTTCTTT
CASSLVPDRVTEAFF
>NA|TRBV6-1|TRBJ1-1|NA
TGTGCCAGCAGTGAACTAGGACAGAACACTGAAGCTTTCTTT
CASSELGQNTEAFF
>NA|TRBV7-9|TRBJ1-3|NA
TGTGCCAGCAGCTTAGTCCGCGGAGCCATATATTTT
CASSLVRGAIYF
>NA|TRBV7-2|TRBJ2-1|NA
TGTGCCAGCAACCCCACCTATTACTCCTACAATGAGCAGTTCTTC
CASNPTYYSYNEQFF
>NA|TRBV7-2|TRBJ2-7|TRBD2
TGTGCCAGCAGCCCGACTAGCGGGGATCAGTACTTC
CASSPTSGDQYF
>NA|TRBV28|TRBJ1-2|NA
TGTGCCAGCAGTGTTCCAGGGGTTTACTATGGCTACACCTTC
CASSVPGVYYGYTF
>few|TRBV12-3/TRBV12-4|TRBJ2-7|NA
TGTGCCAGCAGCCCAGGACAGCGGATGGAGCAGTACTTC
CASSPGQRMEQYF
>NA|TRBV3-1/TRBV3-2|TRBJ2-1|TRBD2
TGTGCCAGCAGCCAAGTCCCCTCAAAAAGCGGGAGGGGAGATGAGCAGTTCTTC
CASSQVPSKSGRGDEQFF
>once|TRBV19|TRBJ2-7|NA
TGTGCCAGTAGTAATCTCCGGCCGGGAGCCTACGAGCAGTACTTC
CASSNLRPGAYEQYF
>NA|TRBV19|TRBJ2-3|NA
TGTGCCAGTAGTGTCCGGTTTGGTACAGATACGCAGTATTTT
CASSVRFGTDTQYF
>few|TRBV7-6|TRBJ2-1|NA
TGTGCCAGCAGCTTGGTAGCGACTTCCTACAATGAGCAGTTCTTC
CASSLVATSYNEQFF
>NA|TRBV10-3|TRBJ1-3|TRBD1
TGTGCCATGACAGGGACTGGAAACACCATATATTTT
CAMTGTGNTIYF
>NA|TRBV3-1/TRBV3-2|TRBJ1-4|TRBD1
TGTGCCAGCAGCGTGGGACAGGGCGTGGAAAAACTGTTTTTT
CASSVGQGVEKLFF
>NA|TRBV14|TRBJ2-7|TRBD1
TGTGCCAGCAGCCAGATAAACTCGGTTGGGACAGGGACTTACGAGCAGTACTTC
CASSQINSVGTGTYEQYF
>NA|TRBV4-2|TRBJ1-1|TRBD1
TGTGCCAGCAGCCAAAAACAGGGGTGGACTGAAGCTTTCTTT
CASSQKQGWTEAFF
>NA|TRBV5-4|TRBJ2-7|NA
TGTGCCAGCAGCTCGTCCTACGAGCAGTACTTC
CASSSSYEQYF
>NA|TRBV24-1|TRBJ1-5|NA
TGTGCCACCAGTGAGGCGAGGGGGACCCAGCCCCAGCATTTT
CATSEARGTQPQHF
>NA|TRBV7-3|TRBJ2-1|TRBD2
TGTGCCAGCAGCCTTAGCGGGAGGGCCTCTGAGCAGTTCTTC
CASSLSGRASEQFF
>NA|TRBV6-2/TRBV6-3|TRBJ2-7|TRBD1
TGTGCCAGCAGTTTACGACAGGGAGACTACTACGAGCAGTACTTC
CASSLRQGDYYEQYF
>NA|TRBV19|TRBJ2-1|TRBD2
TGTGCCAGTAGGGCCCAAGCGGGAGGTTTGAAGAATGAGCAGTTCTTC
CASRAQAGGLKNEQFF
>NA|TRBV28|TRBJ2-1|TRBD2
TGTGCCAGCGTGGGGACTAGCGGGAGTTTAGGACACAATGAGCAGTTCTTC
CASVGTSGSLGHNEQFF
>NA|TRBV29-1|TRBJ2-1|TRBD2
TGCAGCGTTTCCCGGGGGGGGTCTAGCAATGAGCAGTTCTTC
CSVSRGGSSNEQFF
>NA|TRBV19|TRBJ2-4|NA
TGTGCCAGTAGTATTCCACAGGGAACAGACATTCAGTACTTC
CASSIPQGTDIQYF
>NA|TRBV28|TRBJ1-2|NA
TGTGCCAGTGCCGGGAATAACTATGGCTACACCTTC
CASAGNNYGYTF
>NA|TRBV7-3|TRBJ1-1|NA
TGTGCCAGCAGCTTAGGGGACTCCACTGAAGCTTTCTTT
CASSLGDSTEAFF